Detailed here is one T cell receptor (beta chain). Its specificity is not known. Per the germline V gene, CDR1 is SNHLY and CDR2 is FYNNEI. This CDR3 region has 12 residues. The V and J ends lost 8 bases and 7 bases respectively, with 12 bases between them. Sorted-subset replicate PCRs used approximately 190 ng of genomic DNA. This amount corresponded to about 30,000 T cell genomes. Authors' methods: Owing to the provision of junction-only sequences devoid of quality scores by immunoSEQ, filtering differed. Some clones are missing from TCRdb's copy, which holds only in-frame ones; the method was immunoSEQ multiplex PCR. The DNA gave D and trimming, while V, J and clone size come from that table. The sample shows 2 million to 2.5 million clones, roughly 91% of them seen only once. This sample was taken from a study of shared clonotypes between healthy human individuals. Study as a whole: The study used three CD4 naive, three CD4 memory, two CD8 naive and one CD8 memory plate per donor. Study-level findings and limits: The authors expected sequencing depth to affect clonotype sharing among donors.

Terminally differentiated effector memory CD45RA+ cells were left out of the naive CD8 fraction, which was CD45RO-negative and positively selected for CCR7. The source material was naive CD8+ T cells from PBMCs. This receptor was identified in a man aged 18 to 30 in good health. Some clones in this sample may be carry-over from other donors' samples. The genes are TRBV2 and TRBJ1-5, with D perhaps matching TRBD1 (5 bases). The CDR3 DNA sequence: TGTGCCAGCGGGACCGATCAACAGCCCCAGCATTTT. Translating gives CASGTDQQPQHF.